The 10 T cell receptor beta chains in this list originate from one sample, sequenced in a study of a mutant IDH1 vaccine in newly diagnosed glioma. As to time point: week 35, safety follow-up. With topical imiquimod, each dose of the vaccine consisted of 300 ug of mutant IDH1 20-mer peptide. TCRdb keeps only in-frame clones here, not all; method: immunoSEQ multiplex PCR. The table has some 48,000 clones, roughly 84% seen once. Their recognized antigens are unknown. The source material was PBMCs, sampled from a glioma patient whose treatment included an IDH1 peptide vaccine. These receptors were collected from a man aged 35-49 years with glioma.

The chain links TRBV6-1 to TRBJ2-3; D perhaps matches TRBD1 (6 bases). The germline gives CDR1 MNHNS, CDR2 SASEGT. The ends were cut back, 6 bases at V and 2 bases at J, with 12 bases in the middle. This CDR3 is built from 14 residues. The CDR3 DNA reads TGTGCCAGCAGAAGACAGGCCCACACAGATACGCAGTATTTT. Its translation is CASRRQAHTDTQYF.

The CDR3 DNA sequence: TGTGCCAGCAGCTTTGCAGTTAGCGGACCTAAAAATCAGCCCCAGCATTTT. Translation: CASSFAVSGPKNQPQHF. This sequence joins TRBV7-9 and TRBJ1-5; D not certain. Germline loops: CDR1 SEHNR, CDR2 FQNEAQ (reference sequence). The length of the CDR3 is 17 residues. Trimming removed 3 bases at V and 4 bases at J, with 19 bases between. Full variable domain (missing parts from reference TRBV7-9 and TRBJ1-5): DTGVSQNPRHKITKRGQNVTFRCDPISEHNRLYWYRQTLGQGPEFLTYFQNEAQLEKSRLLSDRFSAERPKGSFSTLEIQRTEQGDSAMYLCASSFAVSGPKNQPQHFGDGTRLSIL.

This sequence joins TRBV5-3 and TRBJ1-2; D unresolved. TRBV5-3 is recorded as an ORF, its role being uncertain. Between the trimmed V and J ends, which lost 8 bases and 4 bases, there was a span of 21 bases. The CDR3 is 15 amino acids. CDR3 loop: CASSVRGRGSYGYTF. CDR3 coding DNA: TGTGCCAGCAGCGTACGAGGGCGGGGTAGCTATGGCTACACCTTC.

The chain's CDR3 is CASSEEGGAGNTEAFF. DNA for the CDR3: TGTGCCAGCAGTGAAGAAGGGGGCGCGGGGAACACTGAAGCTTTCTTT. The chain carries TRBV2 and TRBJ1-1; 7 bases agree with TRBD1. Trimming removed 1 base from V and 1 base from J; junction bases left unmatched: 6. The CDR3 has 16 amino acids. The germline CDR1 and CDR2 sequences are SNHLY and FYNNEI.

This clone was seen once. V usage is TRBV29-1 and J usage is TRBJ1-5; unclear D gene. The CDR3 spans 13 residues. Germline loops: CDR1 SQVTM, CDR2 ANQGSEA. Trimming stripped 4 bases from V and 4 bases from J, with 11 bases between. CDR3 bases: TGCAGCGTTGCCGAGGGCTGGAATCAGCCCCAGCATTTT. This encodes CSVAEGWNQPQHF. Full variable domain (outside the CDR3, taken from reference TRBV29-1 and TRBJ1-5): SAVISQKPSRDICQRGTSLTIQCQVDSQVTMMFWYRQQPGQSLTLIATANQGSEATYESGFVIDKFPISRPNLTFSTLTVSNMSPEDSSIYLCSVAEGWNQPQHFGDGTRLSIL.

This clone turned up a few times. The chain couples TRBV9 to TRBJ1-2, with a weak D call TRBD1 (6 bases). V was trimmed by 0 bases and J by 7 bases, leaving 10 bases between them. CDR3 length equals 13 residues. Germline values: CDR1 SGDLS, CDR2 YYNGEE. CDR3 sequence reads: CASSVGGAGGYTF. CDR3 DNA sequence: TGTGCCAGCAGCGTAGGGGGGGCTGGTGGCTACACCTTC.

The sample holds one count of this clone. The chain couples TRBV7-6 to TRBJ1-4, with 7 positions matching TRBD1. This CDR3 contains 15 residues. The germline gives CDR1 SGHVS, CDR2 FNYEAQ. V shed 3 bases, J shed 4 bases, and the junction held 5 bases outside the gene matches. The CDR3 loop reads CASSFTGDNNEKLFF. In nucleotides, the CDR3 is TGTGCCAGCAGCTTCACAGGGGACAATAATGAAAAACTGTTTTTT.

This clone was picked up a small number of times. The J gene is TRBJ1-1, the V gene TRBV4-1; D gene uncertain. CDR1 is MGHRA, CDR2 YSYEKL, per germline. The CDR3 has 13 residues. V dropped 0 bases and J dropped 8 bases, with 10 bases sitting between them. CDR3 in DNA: TGCGCCAGCAGCCAAGATAAGGGCAGAGAAGCTTTCTTT. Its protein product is CASSQDKGREAFF.

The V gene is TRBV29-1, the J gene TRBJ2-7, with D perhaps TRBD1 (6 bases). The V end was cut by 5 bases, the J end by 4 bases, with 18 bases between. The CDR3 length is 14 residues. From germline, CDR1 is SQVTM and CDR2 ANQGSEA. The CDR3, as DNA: TGCAGCGTTTCGTTTCGGACAGCTCCTTACGAGCAGTACTTC. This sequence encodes CSVSFRTAPYEQYF.

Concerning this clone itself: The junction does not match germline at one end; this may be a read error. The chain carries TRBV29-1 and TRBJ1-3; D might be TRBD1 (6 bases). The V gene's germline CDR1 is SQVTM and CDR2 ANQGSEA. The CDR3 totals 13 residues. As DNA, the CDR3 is TGCAGCGTTGACACAGGGCATGGAGACACCATATATTTT. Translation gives CSVDTGHGDTIYF.